The 17 T cell receptor beta chains presented below share a single source sample, sequenced in a study of blood T cell repertoires in COVID-19. Repertoires were generated with immunoSEQ multiplex PCR, while TCRdb's copy carries only in-frame clones and drops some. Altogether over 150,000 clones are present, 70% to 85% being singletons, with the ten largest covering approximately 6.9%. Sequencing was carried out using peripheral blood. The receptors derive from a human donor with acute or convalescent COVID-19. The donor label of this sample is uncertain.

As for this clone: The identical CDR3 is also encoded by other nucleotide sequences in the sample. The gene calls are TRBV2 and TRBJ2-1; no clear D gene. There are 15 residues in the CDR3. CDR1 is SNHLY and CDR2 is FYNNEI in the germline V gene. Trimming removed 1 base from V and 4 bases from J, with 11 bases in between. CDR3 region: CASSEGQSAYNEQFF. The CDR3, as DNA: TGTGCCAGCAGTGAAGGTCAGAGCGCGTACAATGAGCAGTTCTTC.

This clone was seen only once. V and J are TRBV14 and TRBJ1-6; D call uncertain. Trimming took 2 bases from V and 7 from J, leaving 9 bases between them. This CDR3 spans 14 amino acids. Germline assignment: CDR1 SGHDN and CDR2 FVKESK. CDR3 DNA sequence: TGTGCCAGCAGCCAACAAACAGCCAATTCACCCCTCCACTTT. It encodes CASSQQTANSPLHF.

The rearrangement joins TRBV6-5 to TRBJ1-1; D not resolved. The CDR3 consists of 13 residues. V shed 8 bases and J shed 4 bases, with 14 bases lying between them. Germline V lookup: CDR1 MNHEY, CDR2 SVGAGI. Here the CDR3 reads CASSRSSSTEAFF. The CDR3 nucleotides are TGTGCCAGCTCACGGTCAAGTAGCACTGAAGCTTTCTTT.

The chain combines TRBV28 with TRBJ1-2; 8 bases are a match to TRBD1. CDR1 and CDR2 from the germline V gene are MDHEN and SYDVKM. This CDR3 comprises 16 residues. V lost 5 bases to trimming and J lost 1 base; unmatched junction nucleotides: 9. The CDR3 reads CASSILTGDSNYGYTF. CDR3 sequence (DNA): TGTGCCAGCAGTATCTTGACAGGGGACAGTAACTATGGCTACACCTTC.

V and J are TRBV7-2 and TRBJ2-5; 9 bases match TRBD2. There are 17 residues in the CDR3. V was clipped by 4 bases and J by 5 bases; unmatched bases: 14. CDR1 and CDR2 (germline): SGHTA, FQGNSA. The CDR3 protein is CASSSPRIAGERETQYF. CDR3 DNA sequence: TGTGCCAGCAGCTCCCCCCGGATAGCGGGAGAAAGGGAGACCCAGTACTTC. The full variable domain, completed using reference TRBV7-2 and TRBJ2-5, is GAGVSQSPSNKVTEKGKDVELRCDPISGHTALYWYRQSLGQGLEFLIYFQGNSAPDKSGLPSDRFSAERTGGSVSTLTIQRTQQEDSAVYLCASSSPRIAGERETQYFGPGTRLLVL.

The V call is TRBV4-3, the J call TRBJ1-1; possible D gene TRBD1, 5 bases. Deletions cut 2 bases from V and 3 bases from J, with 7 bases between. CDR1 and CDR2 from the germline V gene are LGHNA and YSLEER. The CDR3 spans 13 residues. The CDR3 region has the DNA TGCGCCAGCAGCCAACAGGGCGACACTGAAGCTTTCTTT. It yields the protein CASSQQGDTEAFF.

The V call is TRBV27, the J call TRBJ2-3; 12 nucleotides match TRBD2. This CDR3 is built from 15 residues. Germline loops: CDR1 MNHEY, CDR2 SMNVEV (reference sequence). Trimming at V came to 4 bases and at J to 7 bases, leaving 6 bases not matched to a gene. The CDR3 loop is CASSYRLAGAYTQYF. The CDR3 DNA reads as TGTGCCAGCAGTTATCGACTAGCGGGAGCCTATACGCAGTATTTT.

The rearrangement uses TRBV5-6 and TRBJ2-6, with a possible D match to TRBD2 (5 bases). V was shortened by 0 bases and J by 4 bases, with 8 bases between the two germline ends. There are 15 residues in the CDR3. Germline V gives CDR1 SGHDT, CDR2 YYEEEE. For the CDR3, the DNA is TGTGCCAGCAGCTTGGTACGGAGGGGGGCCAACGTCCTGACTTTC. It translates to CASSLVRRGANVLTF.

This chain joins TRBV6-1 and TRBJ2-1; 9 nucleotides align to TRBD2. Germline-derived CDR1 and CDR2 are MNHNS and SASEGT. The CDR3 covers 17 residues. V shed 0 bases, J shed 6 bases, and the junction held 9 bases outside the gene matches. The CDR3 spells CASSEAPGSGRVNEQFF. CDR3 bases: TGTGCCAGCAGTGAAGCGCCGGGTAGCGGGAGAGTCAATGAGCAGTTCTTC.

This clone was found once. This sequence joins TRBV6-6 and TRBJ1-6; 7 bases line up with TRBD1. The CDR3 covers 14 residues. Germline V gives CDR1 MNHNY, CDR2 SVGAGI (reference sequence). Trimming at V came to 8 bases and at J to 10 bases, leaving 11 bases not matched to a gene. The CDR3 coding sequence is TGTGCCAGCGAAGACAGGGCCTCGGAATCACCCCTCCACTTT. Protein product: CASEDRASESPLHF.

The count of this clone is one. This sequence joins TRBV6-4 and TRBJ2-7; 8 bases align to TRBD1. Germline trimming cut 3 bases from V and 4 bases from J; bases unmatched to any gene: 2. Germline lookup yields CDR1 MRHNA and CDR2 SNTAGT. The CDR3 extends over 13 amino acids. The chain's CDR3 is CASSEDRGYEQYF. The CDR3 region has the DNA TGTGCCAGCAGTGAAGACAGGGGATACGAGCAGTACTTC.

The chain combines TRBV19 with TRBJ1-1, with a tentative D call TRBD1 (6 bases). V was pared by 5 bases and J by 0 bases, with 19 bases between. Looked up from germline, CDR1 is LNHDA and CDR2 is SQIVND (reference sequence). There are 17 residues in the CDR3. The DNA of the CDR3 is TGTGCCAGTAGTCGTCGGGGGGCCCCGACAATGAACACTGAAGCTTTCTTT. It translates to CASSRRGAPTMNTEAFF.

This chain uses TRBV7-8 with TRBJ1-1, with TRBD1 as a possible D gene (5 bases). Trimming cost V 9 bases and J 7 bases, with 12 bases left between them. This CDR3 has 11 residues. CDR1 and CDR2 from the germline V gene are SGHVS and FQNEAQ. In DNA, the CDR3 is TGTGCCAGTGGGGAGGGGAGTGAAGCTTTCTTT. It encodes CASGEGSEAFF.

V is TRBV7-3 and J is TRBJ2-3, with 7 bases matching TRBD2. After removal of 2 bases from V and 2 bases from J, the junction contained 7 bases not matched to a gene. The CDR3 length is 16 residues. Germline-derived CDR1 and CDR2 are SGHTA and FQGTGA. The CDR3 DNA is TGTGCCAGCAGCTTAGGGGCTAGCGGATCCACAGATACGCAGTATTTT. Its translation: CASSLGASGSTDTQYF.

J is TRBJ2-7 and V is TRBV19; D perhaps matches TRBD1 (6 bases). Between the trimmed V and J ends, which lost 3 bases and 2 bases, there was a span of 23 bases. There are 18 residues in the CDR3. Germline CDR1 is LNHDA and CDR2 is SQIVND (reference sequence). The CDR3 spells CASSMGPSGTITAYEQYF. The CDR3, as DNA: TGTGCCAGTAGTATGGGCCCCTCCGGGACAATAACCGCCTACGAGCAGTACTTC.

The genes are TRBV11-2 and TRBJ1-5; no clear D. The CDR3 is 15 residues long. In germline, CDR1 is SGHAT, CDR2 FQNNGV. V lost 0 bases, J lost 0 bases, and 6 bases lay in between. CDR3 sequence: CASSLDRGSNQPQHF. CDR3 DNA: TGTGCCAGCAGCTTAGATCGCGGTAGCAATCAGCCCCAGCATTTT.

The genes are TRBV12-3 or TRBV12-4 and TRBJ2-2, with D possibly matching TRBD2 (5 bases). Trimming pared 5 bases from V and 8 bases from J, leaving 9 bases between. CDR3 length: 12 residues. The CDR3 region is CASSKSGGELFF. CDR3 coding DNA: TGTGCCAGCAGTAAAAGCGGTGGGGAGCTGTTTTTT.